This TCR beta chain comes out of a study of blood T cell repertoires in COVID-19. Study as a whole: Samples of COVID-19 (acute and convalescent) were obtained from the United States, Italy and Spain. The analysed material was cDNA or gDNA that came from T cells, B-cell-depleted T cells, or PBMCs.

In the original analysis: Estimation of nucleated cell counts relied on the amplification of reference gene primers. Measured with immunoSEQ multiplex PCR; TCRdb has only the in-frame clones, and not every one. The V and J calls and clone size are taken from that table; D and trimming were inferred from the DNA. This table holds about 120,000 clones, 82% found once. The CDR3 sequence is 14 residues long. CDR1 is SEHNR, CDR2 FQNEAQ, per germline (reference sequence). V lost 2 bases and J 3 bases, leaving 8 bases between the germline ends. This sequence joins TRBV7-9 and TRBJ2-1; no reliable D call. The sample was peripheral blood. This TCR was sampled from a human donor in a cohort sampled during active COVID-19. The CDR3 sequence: CASSLLSGYNEQFF. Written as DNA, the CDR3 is TGTGCCAGCAGCTTATTGTCCGGCTACAATGAGCAGTTCTTC.